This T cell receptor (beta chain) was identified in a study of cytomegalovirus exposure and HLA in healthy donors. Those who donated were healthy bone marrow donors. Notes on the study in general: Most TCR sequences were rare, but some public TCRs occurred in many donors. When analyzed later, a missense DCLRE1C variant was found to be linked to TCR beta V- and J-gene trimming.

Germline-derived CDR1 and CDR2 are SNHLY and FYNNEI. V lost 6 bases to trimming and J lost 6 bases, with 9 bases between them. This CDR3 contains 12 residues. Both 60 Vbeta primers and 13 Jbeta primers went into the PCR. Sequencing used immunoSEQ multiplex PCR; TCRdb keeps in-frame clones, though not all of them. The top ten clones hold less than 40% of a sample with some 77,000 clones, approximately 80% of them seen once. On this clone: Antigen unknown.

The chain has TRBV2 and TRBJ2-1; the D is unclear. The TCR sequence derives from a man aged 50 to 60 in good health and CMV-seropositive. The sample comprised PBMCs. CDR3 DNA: TGTGCCAGCAGCCGAGACTTCAATGAGCAGTTCTTC. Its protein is CASSRDFNEQFF.